These 27 T cell receptor beta chains share one sample of origin, sequenced in a study of shared T cell receptors in the human thymus. Generated by immunoSEQ multiplex PCR, the TCRdb table keeps only in-frame clones and is missing some. The repertoire holds about 380,000 clones, with roughly 94% as singletons. Sequenced material: thymocytes. The receptor source for this set is a human donor.

The CDR3 reads CASSCLAGEVLADTQYF. The CDR3 nucleotides are TGTGCCAGCAGCTGCTTGGCAGGTGAAGTGTTGGCAGATACGCAGTATTTT. The chain carries TRBV7-2 and TRBJ2-3; unclear D gene. The CDR3 has 17 residues. Germline assignment: CDR1 SGHTA and CDR2 FQGNSA. V was cut by 4 bases and J by 4 bases, with 21 bases left in between.

The CDR3 sequence: CAWSSPGTINNEQFF. Here the CDR3 DNA reads TGTGCCTGGAGTAGCCCCGGGACAATTAACAATGAGCAGTTCTTC. The chain employs TRBV30 and TRBJ2-1, with D perhaps TRBD1 (6 bases). V gave up 2 bases and J gave up 5 bases, with 16 bases separating them. CDR1 GTSNPN and CDR2 SVGIG come from the germline V gene (reference sequence). This CDR3 spans 15 amino acids.

The chain combines TRBV18 with TRBJ2-6; TRBD1 matches 11 bases. The CDR3 has 18 amino acids. The V and J ends lost 3 bases and 1 base, in that order; junction bases with no gene match: 5. From germline, CDR1 is KGHSH and CDR2 LQKENI. The CDR3: CASSPSGTGGSGANVLTF. In DNA form, the CDR3 reads TGTGCCAGCTCACCCTCCGGGACAGGGGGTTCTGGGGCCAACGTCCTGACTTTC.

This sequence joins TRBV6-1 and TRBJ1-5; 9 positions agree with TRBD1. The V gene's germline CDR1 is MNHNS and CDR2 SASEGT. The J segment lost 3 bases and the V segment lost 2 bases, leaving 11 bases of the junction unmatched. The CDR3 has 18 residues. The CDR3 sequence is CASSESKGDRGSNQPQHF. The CDR3 DNA is TGTGCCAGCAGTGAATCTAAGGGCGACAGGGGGTCCAATCAGCCCCAGCATTTT.

The CDR3 protein is CASSLGQGANEQFF. The CDR3 nucleotides read TGTGCCAGCAGCTTGGGGCAGGGGGCGAATGAGCAGTTCTTC. V and J are TRBV5-4 and TRBJ2-1; TRBD1 aligns across 8 bases. V was pared by 0 bases and J by 7 bases, with 3 bases of the junction left unmatched. This CDR3 is built from 14 residues. Germline CDR1 SGHNT, CDR2 YYREEE (reference sequence).

The chain joins TRBV7-2 to TRBJ2-1, with D hard to call. CDR3 size: 16 residues. The V end was cut by 1 base, the J end by 2 bases, with 12 bases between. The germline gives CDR1 SGHTA, CDR2 FQGNSA. CDR3 bases: TGTGCCAGCAGCTTAGAGGTGGGAAGTCCCTACAATGAGCAGTTCTTC. Protein product: CASSLEVGSPYNEQFF. Filled out from reference TRBV7-2 and TRBJ2-1, the complete variable domain reads GAGVSQSPSNKVTEKGKDVELRCDPISGHTALYWYRQSLGQGLEFLIYFQGNSAPDKSGLPSDRFSAERTGGSVSTLTIQRTQQEDSAVYLCASSLEVGSPYNEQFFGPGTRLTVL.

The rearrangement links TRBV7-2 to TRBJ2-3; TRBD1 is a possible D gene (5 bases). Germline V gene sequence: CDR1 SGHTA, CDR2 FQGNSA. V was trimmed by 5 bases and J by 3 bases, leaving 18 bases between them. The CDR3 has 16 residues. The CDR3 nucleotides are TGTGCCAGCAGCCTACTGGGGCTCCGGTCGACAGATACGCAGTATTTT. It encodes CASSLLGLRSTDTQYF.

The V and J genes are TRBV11-2 and TRBJ1-5; 8 positions match TRBD1. Unmatched junction bases numbered 13, after V lost 1 base and J lost 2 bases. CDR3 length: 19 amino acids. Germline loops: CDR1 SGHAT, CDR2 FQNNGV. CDR3 bases: TGTGCCAGCAGCTTAGCCCAGGGGGCGACGTCAGAGGGCAATCAGCCCCAGCATTTT. Its protein is CASSLAQGATSEGNQPQHF.

The chain combines TRBV9 with TRBJ1-5, with 7 bases fitting TRBD1. This CDR3 has 14 residues. Germline CDR1 and CDR2: SGDLS and YYNGEE. The J segment lost 5 bases and the V segment lost 2 bases, leaving 4 bases of the junction unmatched. CDR3 loop: CASSVDREDQPQHF. The DNA for the CDR3 is TGTGCCAGCAGCGTTGACAGGGAGGATCAGCCCCAGCATTTT.

V gene TRBV7-2 combines with J gene TRBJ2-7, with D tentatively TRBD1 or TRBD2 (5 bases each). The CDR3 length is 14 residues. Germline CDR1 and CDR2: SGHTA and FQGNSA. Trimming cost V 3 bases and J 5 bases, with 14 bases left between them. DNA for the CDR3: TGTGCCAGCAGCTTCTTCGAGGGGAAGAACGAGCAGTACTTC. It yields the protein CASSFFEGKNEQYF.

The gene calls are TRBV25-1 and TRBJ2-2; tentative D call: TRBD2 (5 bases). This CDR3 contains 17 residues. Germline V gives CDR1 MGHDK, CDR2 SYGVNS. With 2 bases removed from V and 0 bases from J, the gap between germline ends came to 13 bases. CDR3 bases: TGTGCCAGCAGTGAACGGTTTCGGCGGGCGAACACCGGGGAGCTGTTTTTT. This encodes CASSERFRRANTGELFF.

J is TRBJ1-4 and V is TRBV9; 8 bases agree with TRBD1. J was trimmed by 8 bases and V by 5 bases; bases with no gene match: 8. CDR3 length: 14 amino acids. CDR1 and CDR2 (germline): SGDLS, YYNGEE. CDR3 nucleotide sequence: TGTGCCAGCAGTGGGGACAGGCTAGGCGAAAAACTGTTTTTT. Its protein is CASSGDRLGEKLFF. Supplemented by reference TRBV9 and TRBJ1-4, the full variable domain reads DSGVTQTPKHLITATGQRVTLRCSPRSGDLSVYWYQQSLDQGLQFLIQYYNGEERAKGNILERFSAQQFPDLHSELNLSSLELGDSALYFCASSGDRLGEKLFFGSGTQLSVL.

This chain connects TRBV28 to TRBJ1-5; possible D gene TRBD1, 5 bases. CDR3 length equals 17 residues. V dropped 5 bases and J dropped 0 bases, with 17 bases sitting between them. Germline-derived CDR1 and CDR2 are MDHEN and SYDVKM. CDR3 loop: CASSPSAGRYSNQPQHF. The DNA for the CDR3 is TGTGCCAGCAGTCCCTCCGCAGGGAGATATAGCAATCAGCCCCAGCATTTT.

The chain employs TRBV7-2 and TRBJ2-5; D perhaps matches TRBD2 (7 bases). V was clipped by 1 base and J by 4 bases, with 13 bases between them. This CDR3 contains 15 residues. Germline lookup yields CDR1 SGHTA and CDR2 FQGNSA. In DNA form, the CDR3 reads TGTGCCAGCAGCTTAGAGGGGGGGAGGTCAGAGACCCAGTACTTC. Protein: CASSLEGGRSETQYF.

The chain combines TRBV7-2 with TRBJ1-3; D is uncertain. The germline V gene has CDR1 SGHTA and CDR2 FQGNSA. Trimming cost V 8 bases and J 0 bases, with 11 bases left between them. The CDR3 loop spans 14 amino acids. The CDR3 loop reads CASGLHLSGNTIYF. Written as DNA, the CDR3 is TGTGCCAGCGGCCTCCATCTCTCTGGAAACACCATATATTTT.

This clone was counted once. V usage is TRBV29-1 and J usage is TRBJ2-7, with 8 bases identical to TRBD2. This CDR3 has 16 amino acids. Looked up from germline, CDR1 is SQVTM and CDR2 is ANQGSEA. J lost 0 bases, V lost 5 bases, and 12 bases had no gene match. CDR3 sequence reads: CSVRLGGRRSSYEQYF. The CDR3 bases are TGCAGCGTTAGGCTGGGCGGGAGGAGGAGCTCCTACGAGCAGTACTTC.

The chain is built from TRBV30 and TRBJ1-4, with 7 positions matching TRBD1. The CDR3 spans 13 residues. Germline trimming cut 8 bases from V and 8 bases from J; bases unmatched to any gene: 11. Germline CDR1 is GTSNPN and CDR2 is SVGIG (reference sequence). In DNA, the CDR3 is TGTGCCGGGGCCGGGACAGCCAACGAAAAACTGTTTTTT. Its protein product is CAGAGTANEKLFF.

V gene TRBV7-8 combines with J gene TRBJ2-1; TRBD2 agrees at 13 bases. This CDR3 region has 16 residues. V shed 5 bases, J shed 9 bases, and the junction held 10 bases outside the gene matches. CDR1 and CDR2 (germline): SGHVS, FQNEAQ. The CDR3 DNA reads as TGTGCCAGCAGCCCGGTAGAGCGGACTAGCGGGAGTGAGCAGTTCTTC. This gives the protein CASSPVERTSGSEQFF. Combining the CDR3 with reference TRBV7-8 and TRBJ2-1 gives the whole variable domain GAGVSQSPRYKVAKRGQDVALRCDPISGHVSLFWYQQALGQGPEFLTYFQNEAQLDKSGLPSDRFFAERPEGSVSTLKIQRTQQEDSAVYLCASSPVERTSGSEQFFGPGTRLTVL.

This chain joins TRBV7-9 and TRBJ2-7; D gene ambiguous. V shed 1 base and J shed 2 bases, with 12 bases lying between them. This CDR3 comprises 15 residues. The germline CDR1 and CDR2 sequences are SEHNR and FQNEAQ (reference sequence). In DNA, the CDR3 is TGTGCCAGCAGCTTAGGTATTGCTCCCACCTACGAGCAGTACTTC. Translating it yields CASSLGIAPTYEQYF.

This clone was detected only once. V is TRBV4-3 and J is TRBJ2-7, with 7 bases aligning to TRBD2. Germline loops: CDR1 LGHNA, CDR2 YSLEER. This CDR3 is built from 16 residues. Trimming took 1 base from V and 0 from J; bases not matched to a gene: 6. The CDR3 nucleotides are TGCGCCAGCAGCCAAGCGACCGGGAGGAGCTCCTACGAGCAGTACTTC. Its translation: CASSQATGRSSYEQYF.

J is TRBJ1-1 and V is TRBV9; TRBD1 might be the D (5 bases). Per germline, CDR1 SGDLS and CDR2 YYNGEE. The CDR3 consists of 13 residues. V lost 3 bases to trimming and J lost 4 bases, with 10 bases between them. CDR3: CASSGRVGTEAFF. DNA for the CDR3: TGTGCCAGCAGCGGCAGGGTAGGCACTGAAGCTTTCTTT.

The chain joins TRBV19 to TRBJ2-2; 7 nucleotides align to TRBD1. Per the germline V gene, CDR1 is LNHDA and CDR2 is SQIVND (reference sequence). Losses at the gene ends were 0 bases for V and 0 bases for J; bases not matched to a gene: 4. This CDR3 has 17 residues. As DNA, the CDR3 is TGTGCCAGTAGTATAGAGGCACAGGGGACGAACACCGGGGAGCTGTTTTTT. Translation: CASSIEAQGTNTGELFF.

This chain connects TRBV7-8 to TRBJ2-3; 12 nucleotides line up with TRBD2. Germline trimming cut 1 base from V and 2 bases from J; bases unmatched to any gene: 4. CDR1 and CDR2 (germline): SGHVS, FQNEAQ. The CDR3 is 17 amino acids. CDR3 amino acids: CASSLGLAGGPTDTQYF. CDR3 bases: TGTGCCAGCAGCTTAGGGCTAGCGGGAGGGCCCACAGATACGCAGTATTTT.

The rearrangement uses TRBV9 and TRBJ1-2; D is possibly TRBD1 (5 bases). Trimming shortened V by 0 bases and J by 8 bases, and 11 bases separated the two germline ends. Germline V gene sequence: CDR1 SGDLS, CDR2 YYNGEE. This CDR3 has 13 amino acids. The CDR3 loop reads CASSVVAPGGYTF. CDR3 sequence (DNA): TGTGCCAGCAGCGTAGTTGCCCCAGGGGGCTACACCTTC.

The chain has TRBV6-5 and TRBJ2-7, with 9 bases matching TRBD1. CDR3 size: 15 residues. Germline loops: CDR1 MNHEY, CDR2 SVGAGI. Germline trimming cut 2 bases from V and 6 bases from J; bases unmatched to any gene: 8. The CDR3 here is CASSYAGQGVSEQYF. CDR3 in DNA: TGTGCCAGCAGTTACGCGGGACAGGGAGTTAGCGAGCAGTACTTC.

The rearrangement links TRBV27 to TRBJ2-1, with D perhaps matching TRBD1 (5 bases). Trimming cost V 2 bases and J 8 bases, with 16 bases left between them. The CDR3 is 15 amino acids. Looked up from germline, CDR1 is MNHEY and CDR2 is SMNVEV (reference sequence). CDR3 amino acids: CASSLSPTGGDEQFF. In DNA, the CDR3 is TGTGCCAGCAGTTTAAGCCCCACAGGCGGCGATGAGCAGTTCTTC.

J is TRBJ2-4 and V is TRBV29-1; perhaps TRBD2 as D (5 bases). This CDR3 is built from 15 residues. Germline lookup yields CDR1 SQVTM and CDR2 ANQGSEA. V lost 7 bases, J lost 1 base, and 17 bases lay in between. As DNA, the CDR3 is TGCAGCGCAATACTAGACGGCAGTGCCAAAAACATTCAGTACTTC. Residues: CSAILDGSAKNIQYF.